The entry below gives a single T cell receptor (beta chain) sequence along with its context. The antigen this receptor binds is unknown. There are no base qualities to consult, and no much larger clone falls within one base. The CDR1 and CDR2 encoded by the germline V gene are SNHLY and FYNNEI. The V end loses 0 bases and the J end loses 8 bases, and a stretch of 16 bases separates them. Counted from cysteine to phenylalanine, this CDR3 has 15 amino acids. The retained sequence is limited to the CDR3, 45 bases, with the frame set at the first base. Library preparation used the immunoSEQ multiplex PCR assay. RNA was extracted from all samples and reverse transcribed into cDNA, which served as template for TCR sequencing. First-strand cDNA was synthesized using SuperScript III with a 2:1 mix of oligo-dT and random hexamers. Amplification bias was assessed with a synthetic immune receptor repertoire, and residual bias was removed computationally. On the study's bioinformatics: Raw reads were preprocessed to remove errors, and CDR3 was defined according to IMGT conventions as the region from the conserved cysteine to phenylalanine. Clonality was calculated as 1 minus Shannon entropy normalized by log2 of the number of productive unique TCRs. Scalp TCRbeta sequences were cross-referenced with sorted blood CD4 and CD8 repertoires so that the CD4 or CD8 identity of scalp clones could be inferred. TCRdb provides this immuneACCESS table in a form limited to in-frame rearrangements. Some clones are lacking; in checked studies, under half of them reflect an unresolved V gene, and why the rest are absent is not known. V and J calls and clone size are as listed in that table; D and trimming were resolved from the DNA. For this sample the table gives 200,000 to 250,000 clones, of which around 50% were detected only once. The leading ten clones occupy roughly 5.3% of the sample.

These data belong to a study of CD8+ T cells in alopecia areata listed by TCRdb under 2018. Study-wide context: In both human patients and the C3H/HeJ mouse model, the study applied high-throughput TCRbeta sequencing to look at T cell clonal expansion in alopecia areata. Scalp tissue and sorted CD4+ and CD8+ peripheral blood T cells from patchy and totalis/universalis alopecia areata patients and from healthy controls were covered by human TCRbeta sequencing. TCRbeta CDR3 regions were amplified by immunoSEQ multiplex PCR with 35 Vbeta forward and 13 Jbeta reverse primers. Scalp clonality was compared across normal scalp (n=4), patchy alopecia areata scalp (n=8), and alopecia totalis/universalis scalp (n=8). RNA came from the PAXgene miRNA kit for fixed scalp, the miRNeasy kit for PBMCs, and the RNeasy kit for mouse skin.

General study outcomes and caveats: Compared with normal scalp, lesional scalp had higher clonality and more expanded CD8+ clones, particularly in alopecia totalis/universalis, a pattern that suggests antigenic drive. Unlike mouse skin, which is dominated by gammadelta T cells, normal human skin has resident alphabeta T cells that are also sequenced, and this complicates analysis of the scalp TCR repertoire. Shared TCR sequences between patients were less evident than in mice, which may be partly attributable to HLA diversity in the patient population.

PBMCs were isolated by density centrifugation and stained for CD3, CD4 and CD8, after which CD4+ and CD8+ T cells were sorted on a FACSAria. Scalp biopsies and blood samples were obtained from unaffected controls. This clonotype was obtained from a human donor in good health. Sequences were obtained from CD8+ T cells sorted from blood. The chain couples TRBV2 to TRBJ1-2; possibly the D gene is TRBD1, per 6 matching bases. CDR3 protein: CASSEASPGAWGYTF. The DNA sequence follows: TGTGCCAGCAGTGAAGCAAGCCCGGGGGCCTGGGGCTACACCTTC.